The text below deals with one T cell receptor (beta chain). CDR3 length: 16 residues. V lost 6 bases, J lost 6 bases, and 14 bases stayed unmatched. Germline CDR1 is LNHDA and CDR2 is SQIVND (reference sequence). TCRdb's copy holds only in-frame clones and misses some; the assay was immunoSEQ multiplex PCR. This table holds about 280,000 clones, over 75% found once. The data originate from a study of blood T cell repertoires in COVID-19. Sample: peripheral blood. V gene TRBV19 combines with J gene TRBJ2-5, with 9 bases matching TRBD1. This TCR came from a man younger than 35 with active or convalescent COVID-19. The CDR3 spells CASSRLPGQGGQTQYF. CDR3 nucleotides: TGTGCCAGTAGCCGGCTCCCGGGACAGGGAGGACAGACCCAGTACTTC.